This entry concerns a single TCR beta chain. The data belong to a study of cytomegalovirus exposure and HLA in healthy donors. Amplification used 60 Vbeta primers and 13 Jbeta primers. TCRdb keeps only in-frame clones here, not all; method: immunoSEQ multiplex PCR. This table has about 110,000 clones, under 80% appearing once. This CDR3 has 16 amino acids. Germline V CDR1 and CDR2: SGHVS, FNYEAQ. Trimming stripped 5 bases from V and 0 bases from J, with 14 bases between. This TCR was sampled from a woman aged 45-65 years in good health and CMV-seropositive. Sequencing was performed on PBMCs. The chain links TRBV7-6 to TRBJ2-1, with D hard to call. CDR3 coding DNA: TGTGCCAGCAGCCCCACTCTACCTAGCTCCTACAATGAGCAGTTCTTC. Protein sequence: CASSPTLPSSYNEQFF. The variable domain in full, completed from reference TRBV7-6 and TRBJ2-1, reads GAGVSQSPRYKVTKRGQDVALRCDPISGHVSLYWYRQALGQGPEFLTYFNYEAQQDKSGLPNDRFSAERPEGSISTLTIQRTEQRDSAMYRCASSPTLPSSYNEQFFGPGTRLTVL.